Included here is one TCR beta chain sequence, with context. Its antigen is unknown. Methods described previously, with TCR primers listed, were used for bulk TCR libraries. MiXCR was run by TCRdb on the PCR reads, yielding one entry per CDR3 protein. Of a few hundred thousand distinct CDR3 sequences in the sample, roughly a quarter were seen once. There are 15 residues in the CDR3. Unmatched junction bases numbered 5, after V lost 6 bases and J lost 0 bases. Looked up from germline, CDR1 is MNHEY and CDR2 is SVGEGT. These data originate in a study of molecular identifiers for immune sequencing clone quantification. Overall study results and limits: Clonotypes surpassing 20 RNA copies contained over 98% of effector molecules, versus under 1% in naive cells.

This chain connects TRBV6-2 or TRBV6-3 to TRBJ2-7, with 10 positions matching TRBD2. This TCR was recovered from a human donor in good health. Some libraries in this study had Jurkat cell RNA spiked in. Sequencing input: naive CD8+ T cells from blood, with Jurkat cell RNA spiked in. Subset noted: FACS-sorted CD8+CD4-CCR7+CD45RA+ naive T cells. The CDR3 sequence: CASRPLAGSSYEQYF. As DNA, the CDR3 is TGTGCCAGCAGACCACTAGCGGGAAGCTCCTACGAGCAGTACTTC.